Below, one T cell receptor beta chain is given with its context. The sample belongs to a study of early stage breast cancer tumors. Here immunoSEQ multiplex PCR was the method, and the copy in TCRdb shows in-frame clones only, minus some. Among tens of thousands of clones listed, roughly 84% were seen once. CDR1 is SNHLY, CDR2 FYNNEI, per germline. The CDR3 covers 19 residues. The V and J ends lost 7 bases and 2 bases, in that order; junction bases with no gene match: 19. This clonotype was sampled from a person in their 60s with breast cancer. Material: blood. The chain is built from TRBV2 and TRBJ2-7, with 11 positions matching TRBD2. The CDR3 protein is CASTFPNTSGSRRTYEQYF. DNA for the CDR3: TGTGCCAGCACCTTTCCCAATACTAGCGGGAGTCGGAGGACCTACGAGCAGTACTTC.